The clone carrying this T cell receptor (beta chain) was picked up a small number of times. Its antigen is not identified. This record belongs to a study of regulatory T cells in long-lasting Graves disease. Study details: Newly diagnosed Graves' patients took antithyroid drugs under 3 months. Whole-study results and caveats: When disease was persistent, TRBV28, TRBJ1-2 and TRBJ2-5 were the favored segments.

Library construction for TCR beta used iRepertoire HTBI primers and Arm-PCR of CDR3 regions. TCRdb itself ran the multiplex PCR reads through MiXCR, one entry per CDR3 protein. The sample has around 480,000 distinct CDR3 sequences, 15% to 20% seen once. In germline, CDR1 is SQVTM, CDR2 ANQGSEA. The CDR3 consists of 12 residues. V trimming: 5 bases; J trimming: 9 bases; junction bases outside the gene matches: 9. As to time point: newly diagnosed GD, antithyroid drugs for less than 3 months. RNA from PBMCs was the source of the TCR library. This same sample was also taken into another study, of T cells in Graves' hyperthyroidism and ophthalmopathy. According to that study: Ophthalmopathy was identified by the model a median around 6 months ahead of onset.

This sequence originates from a man in his forties with Graves disease. This chain joins TRBV29-1 and TRBJ2-7; TRBD1 agrees at 8 bases. The sample in question was peripheral blood mononuclear cells (PBMCs), obtained at new diagnosis, from a patient treated with antithyroid drugs. CDR3 nucleotide sequence: TGCAGCGTTTCAGACAGGGGACAACGGCAGTACTTC. Its protein product is CSVSDRGQRQYF.